This entry is about one T cell receptor beta chain. At one end the junction does not follow the germline gene, possibly because of a read error. Russia was home to the donors, healthy Caucasian individuals aged roughly 6 to 90. Germline CDR1 MGHRA, CDR2 YSYEKL. The CDR3 extends over 14 amino acids. These data are taken from a study of blood T cells in healthy people across ages. For the second PCR, which ran for roughly 7 to 11 cycles, a sample-barcoded 5' primer and a J-beta primer mix were used. Every cDNA molecule bore a tag from a template-switch adaptor containing 12 random nucleotides. TCRdb fed the 5' RACE reads into MiXCR, producing one record per CDR3 protein. The sample includes 1 million to 1.2 million distinct CDR3 sequences, 35% to 45% of them seen just once.

Sequencing used blood. The V gene is TRBV4-1, the J gene TRBJ2-3; 7 bases are a match to TRBD1. The sequence came from a man younger than 30 in good health. CDR3 residues: CASRGMDMADTQYF. The CDR3 bases are TGTGCCAGCAGGGGGATGGATATGGCAGATACGCAGTATTTT.